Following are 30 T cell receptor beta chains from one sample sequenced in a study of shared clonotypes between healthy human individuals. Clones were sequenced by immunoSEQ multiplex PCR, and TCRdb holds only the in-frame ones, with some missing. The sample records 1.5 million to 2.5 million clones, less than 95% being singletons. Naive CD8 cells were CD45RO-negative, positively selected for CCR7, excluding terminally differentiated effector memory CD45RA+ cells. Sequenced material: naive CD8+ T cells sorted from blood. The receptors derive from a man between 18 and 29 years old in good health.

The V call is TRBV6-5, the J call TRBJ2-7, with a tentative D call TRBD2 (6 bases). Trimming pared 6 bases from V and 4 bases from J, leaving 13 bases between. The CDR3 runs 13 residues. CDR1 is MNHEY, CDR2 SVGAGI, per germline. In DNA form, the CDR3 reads TGTGCCAGCAGCCCCGGGACTTTTTACGAGCAGTACTTC. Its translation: CASSPGTFYEQYF.

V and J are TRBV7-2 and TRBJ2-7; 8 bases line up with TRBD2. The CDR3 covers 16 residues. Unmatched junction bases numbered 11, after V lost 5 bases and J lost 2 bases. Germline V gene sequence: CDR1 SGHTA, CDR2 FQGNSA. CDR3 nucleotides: TGTGCCAGCAGCCTCAAAGGGACTAGTCATGCCTACGAGCAGTACTTC. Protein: CASSLKGTSHAYEQYF.

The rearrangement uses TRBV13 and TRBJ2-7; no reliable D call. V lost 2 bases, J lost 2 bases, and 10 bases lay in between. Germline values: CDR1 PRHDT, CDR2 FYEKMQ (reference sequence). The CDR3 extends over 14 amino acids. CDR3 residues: CASSLRQKAYEQYF. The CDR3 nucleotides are TGTGCCAGCAGCTTACGGCAGAAAGCCTACGAGCAGTACTTC.

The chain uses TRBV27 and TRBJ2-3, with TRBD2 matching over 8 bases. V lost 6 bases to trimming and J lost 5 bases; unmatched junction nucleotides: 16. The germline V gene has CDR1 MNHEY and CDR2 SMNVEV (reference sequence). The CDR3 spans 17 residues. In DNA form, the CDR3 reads TGTGCCAGCAGCCCTGGGTTCGCGGGAGGATGGGGAGATACGCAGTATTTT. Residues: CASSPGFAGGWGDTQYF.

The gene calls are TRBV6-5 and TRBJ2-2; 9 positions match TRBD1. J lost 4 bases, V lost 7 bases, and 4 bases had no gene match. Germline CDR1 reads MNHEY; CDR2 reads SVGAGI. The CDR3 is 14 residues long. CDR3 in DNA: TGTGCCAGCACCTCGACAGGGGGCACCGGGGAGCTGTTTTTT. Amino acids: CASTSTGGTGELFF.

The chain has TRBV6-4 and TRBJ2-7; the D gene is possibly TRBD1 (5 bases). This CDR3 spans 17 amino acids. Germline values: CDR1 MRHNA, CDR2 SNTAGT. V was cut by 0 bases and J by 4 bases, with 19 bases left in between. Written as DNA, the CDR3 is TGTGCCAGCAGTGACTCGAGTCTTGGCAGGGATGGGTACGAGCAGTACTTC. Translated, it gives CASSDSSLGRDGYEQYF.

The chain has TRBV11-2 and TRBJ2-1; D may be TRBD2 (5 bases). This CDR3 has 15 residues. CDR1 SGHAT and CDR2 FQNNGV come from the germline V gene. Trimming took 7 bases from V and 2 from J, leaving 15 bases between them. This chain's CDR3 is CASTYSLATYNEQFF. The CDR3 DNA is TGTGCCAGCACCTACTCATTAGCGACCTACAATGAGCAGTTCTTC.

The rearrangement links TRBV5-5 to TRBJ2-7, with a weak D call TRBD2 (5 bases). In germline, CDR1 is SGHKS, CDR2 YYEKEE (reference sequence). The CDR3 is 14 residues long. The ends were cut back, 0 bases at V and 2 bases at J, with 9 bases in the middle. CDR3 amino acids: CASSLVVATYEQYF. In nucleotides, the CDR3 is TGTGCCAGCAGCTTGGTGGTAGCGACCTACGAGCAGTACTTC.

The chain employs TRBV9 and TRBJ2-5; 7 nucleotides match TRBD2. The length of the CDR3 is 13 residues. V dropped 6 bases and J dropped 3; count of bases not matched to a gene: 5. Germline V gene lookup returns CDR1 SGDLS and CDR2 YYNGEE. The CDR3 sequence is CASTLSGEETQYF. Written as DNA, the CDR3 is TGTGCCAGCACCCTCAGCGGGGAAGAGACCCAGTACTTC.

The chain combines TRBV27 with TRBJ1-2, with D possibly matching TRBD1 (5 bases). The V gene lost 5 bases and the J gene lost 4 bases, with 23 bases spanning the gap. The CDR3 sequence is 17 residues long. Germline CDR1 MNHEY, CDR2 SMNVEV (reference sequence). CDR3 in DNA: TGTGCCAGCAGTCCGGTCGACCCGGGACTCTGGGGCTATGGCTACACCTTC. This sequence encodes CASSPVDPGLWGYGYTF.

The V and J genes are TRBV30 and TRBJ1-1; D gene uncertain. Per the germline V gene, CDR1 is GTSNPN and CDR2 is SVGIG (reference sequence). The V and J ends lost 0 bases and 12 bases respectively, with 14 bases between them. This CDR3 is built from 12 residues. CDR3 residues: CAWSVGEAGPFF. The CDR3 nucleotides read TGTGCCTGGAGTGTTGGGGAGGCAGGTCCTTTCTTT.

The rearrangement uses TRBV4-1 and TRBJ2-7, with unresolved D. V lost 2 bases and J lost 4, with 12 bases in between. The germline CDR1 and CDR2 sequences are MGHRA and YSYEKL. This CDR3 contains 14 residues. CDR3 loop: CASSQQSTAYEQYF. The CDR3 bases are TGCGCCAGCAGCCAACAGTCCACTGCGTACGAGCAGTACTTC.

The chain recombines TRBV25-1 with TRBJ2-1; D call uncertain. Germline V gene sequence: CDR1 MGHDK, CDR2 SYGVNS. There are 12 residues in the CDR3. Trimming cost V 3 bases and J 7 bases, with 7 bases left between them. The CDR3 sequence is CASSDMGNEQFF. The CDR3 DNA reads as TGTGCCAGCAGTGATATGGGGAATGAGCAGTTCTTC.

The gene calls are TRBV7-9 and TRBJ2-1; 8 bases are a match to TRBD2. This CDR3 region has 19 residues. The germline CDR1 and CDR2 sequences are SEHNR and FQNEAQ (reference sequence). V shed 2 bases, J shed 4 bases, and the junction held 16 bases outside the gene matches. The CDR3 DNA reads TGTGCCAGCAGCTTATCGACAGCGGGAGTAGACTGGTTGTACAATGAGCAGTTCTTC. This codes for CASSLSTAGVDWLYNEQFF.

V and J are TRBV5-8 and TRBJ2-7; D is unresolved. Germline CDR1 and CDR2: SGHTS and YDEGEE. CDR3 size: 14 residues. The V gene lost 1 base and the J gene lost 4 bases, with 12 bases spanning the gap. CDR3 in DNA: TGTGCCAGCAGCTTGATTCTAGAGAATTACGAGCAGTACTTC. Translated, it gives CASSLILENYEQYF.

The CDR3 loop reads CASSASGAGELFF. The CDR3 DNA is TGCGCCAGCAGTGCCTCGGGGGCCGGGGAGCTGTTTTTT. The chain carries TRBV10-1 and TRBJ2-2; possible D gene TRBD2, 6 bases. V lost 4 bases, J lost 6 bases, and 9 bases lay in between. The CDR3 is 13 amino acids. CDR1 and CDR2 from the germline V gene are WNHNN and SYGVQD (reference sequence).

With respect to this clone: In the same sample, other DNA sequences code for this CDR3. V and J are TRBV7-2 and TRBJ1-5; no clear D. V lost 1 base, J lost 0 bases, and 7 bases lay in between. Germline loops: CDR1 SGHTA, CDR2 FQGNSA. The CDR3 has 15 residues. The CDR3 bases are TGTGCCAGCAGCTTAGGACCTTATAGCAATCAGCCCCAGCATTTT. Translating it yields CASSLGPYSNQPQHF.

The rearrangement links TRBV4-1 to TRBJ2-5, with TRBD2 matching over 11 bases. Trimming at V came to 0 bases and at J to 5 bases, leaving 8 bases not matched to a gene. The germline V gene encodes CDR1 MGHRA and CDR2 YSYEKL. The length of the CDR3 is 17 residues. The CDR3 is CASSQDRLAGGWETQYF. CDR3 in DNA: TGCGCCAGCAGCCAAGATAGGCTAGCGGGAGGTTGGGAGACCCAGTACTTC.

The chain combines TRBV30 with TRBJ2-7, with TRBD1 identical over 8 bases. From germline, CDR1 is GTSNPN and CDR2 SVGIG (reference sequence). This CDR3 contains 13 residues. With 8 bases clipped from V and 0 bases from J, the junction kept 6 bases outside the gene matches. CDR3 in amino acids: CAADRGNSYEQYF. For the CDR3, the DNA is TGTGCCGCTGACAGGGGAAACTCCTACGAGCAGTACTTC.

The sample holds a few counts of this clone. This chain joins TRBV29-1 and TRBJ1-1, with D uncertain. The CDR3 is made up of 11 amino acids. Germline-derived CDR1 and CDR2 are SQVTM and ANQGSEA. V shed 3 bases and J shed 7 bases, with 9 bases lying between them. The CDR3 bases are TGCAGCGTTGACAAACTGGGTGAAGCTTTCTTT. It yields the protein CSVDKLGEAFF.

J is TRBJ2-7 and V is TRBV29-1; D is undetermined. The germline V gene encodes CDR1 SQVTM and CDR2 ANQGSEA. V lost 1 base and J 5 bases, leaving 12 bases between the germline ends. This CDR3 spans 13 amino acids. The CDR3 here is CSVEAAVGNEQYF. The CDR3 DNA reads TGCAGCGTTGAAGCGGCAGTAGGCAACGAGCAGTACTTC.

This chain's CDR3 is CASRIVVEDTEAFF. The CDR3 DNA is TGTGCCAGCAGAATCGTGGTCGAAGACACTGAAGCTTTCTTT. V usage is TRBV6-5 and J usage is TRBJ1-1; no clear D gene. The CDR3 runs 14 residues. V was cut by 6 bases and J by 3 bases, with 14 bases left in between. Germline CDR1 MNHEY, CDR2 SVGAGI.

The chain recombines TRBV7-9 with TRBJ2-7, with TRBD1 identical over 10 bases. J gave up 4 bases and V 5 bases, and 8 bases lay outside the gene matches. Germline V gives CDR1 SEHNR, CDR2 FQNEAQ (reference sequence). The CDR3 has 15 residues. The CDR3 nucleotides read TGTGCCAGCAGCACCGGACAGGGGGTCGGATACGAGCAGTACTTC. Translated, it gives CASSTGQGVGYEQYF.

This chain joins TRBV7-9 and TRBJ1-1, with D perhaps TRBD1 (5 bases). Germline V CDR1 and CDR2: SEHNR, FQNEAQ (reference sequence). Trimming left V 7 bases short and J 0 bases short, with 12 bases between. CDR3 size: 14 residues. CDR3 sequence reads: CASTVGGVNTEAFF. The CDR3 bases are TGTGCCAGCACCGTGGGGGGGGTGAACACTGAAGCTTTCTTT.

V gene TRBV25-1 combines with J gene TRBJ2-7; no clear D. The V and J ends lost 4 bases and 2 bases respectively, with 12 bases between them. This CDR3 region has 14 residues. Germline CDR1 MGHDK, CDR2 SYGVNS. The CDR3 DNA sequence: TGTGCCAGCAGTGGCCTAGTTGGGCCCTACGAGCAGTACTTC. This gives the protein CASSGLVGPYEQYF.

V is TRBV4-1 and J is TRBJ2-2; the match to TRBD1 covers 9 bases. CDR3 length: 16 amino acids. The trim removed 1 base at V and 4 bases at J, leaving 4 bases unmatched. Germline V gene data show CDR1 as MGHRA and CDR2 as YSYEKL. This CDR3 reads CASSQGQGVFTGELFF. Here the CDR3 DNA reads TGCGCCAGCAGCCAAGGACAGGGGGTATTCACCGGGGAGCTGTTTTTT.

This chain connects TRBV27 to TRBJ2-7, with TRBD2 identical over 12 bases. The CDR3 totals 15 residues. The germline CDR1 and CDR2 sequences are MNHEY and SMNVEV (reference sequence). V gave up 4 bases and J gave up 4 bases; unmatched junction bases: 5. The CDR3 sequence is CASSWTSGAEYEQYF. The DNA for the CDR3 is TGTGCCAGCAGTTGGACTAGCGGGGCAGAATACGAGCAGTACTTC.

CDR3 DNA: TGTGCCAGCAGCGTAGTGGCCGAGACCGGCTATGGCTACACCTTC. Amino acids: CASSVVAETGYGYTF. The chain recombines TRBV9 with TRBJ1-2; no firm D call. The V and J ends lost 0 bases and 4 bases respectively, with 13 bases between them. The CDR3 runs to 15 residues. Germline loops: CDR1 SGDLS, CDR2 YYNGEE.

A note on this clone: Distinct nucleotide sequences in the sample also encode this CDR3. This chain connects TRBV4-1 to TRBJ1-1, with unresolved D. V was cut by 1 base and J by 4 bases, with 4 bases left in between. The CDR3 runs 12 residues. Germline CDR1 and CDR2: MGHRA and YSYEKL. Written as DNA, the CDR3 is TGCGCCAGCAGCCAAGCGGGCACTGAAGCTTTCTTT. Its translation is CASSQAGTEAFF.

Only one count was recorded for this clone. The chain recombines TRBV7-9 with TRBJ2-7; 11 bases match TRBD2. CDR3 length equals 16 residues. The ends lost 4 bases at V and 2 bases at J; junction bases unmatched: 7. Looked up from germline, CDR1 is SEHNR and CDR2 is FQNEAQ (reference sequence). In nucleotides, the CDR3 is TGTGCCAGCAGCTCGCTTAGCGGGGGGGATACCTACGAGCAGTACTTC. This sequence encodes CASSSLSGGDTYEQYF.